The sequence of this TCR beta chain was determined in a study of T cell responses to AZD1222 COVID-19 vaccine. Overall study findings and caveats: Unmutated regions of variants are reportedly targeted by nearly half of spike-specific TCRs.

As to this clone: Its antigen is still unknown.

Here immunoSEQ multiplex PCR was the method, and the copy in TCRdb shows in-frame clones only, minus some. Of some 86,000 clones listed, around 92% are singletons. The TCR originated in an adult in good health. Sequences were derived from peripheral blood, sampled on day 0 of AZD1222 vaccination.

The CDR3 region has the DNA TGCAGCGTTGGCAGACCCCAGGACAATGAGCAGTTCTTC. Translation: CSVGRPQDNEQFF. The chain combines TRBV29-1 with TRBJ2-1; D gene uncertain. CDR3 length equals 13 residues. In germline, CDR1 is SQVTM, CDR2 ANQGSEA. Trimming pared 4 bases from V and 5 bases from J, leaving 12 bases between.